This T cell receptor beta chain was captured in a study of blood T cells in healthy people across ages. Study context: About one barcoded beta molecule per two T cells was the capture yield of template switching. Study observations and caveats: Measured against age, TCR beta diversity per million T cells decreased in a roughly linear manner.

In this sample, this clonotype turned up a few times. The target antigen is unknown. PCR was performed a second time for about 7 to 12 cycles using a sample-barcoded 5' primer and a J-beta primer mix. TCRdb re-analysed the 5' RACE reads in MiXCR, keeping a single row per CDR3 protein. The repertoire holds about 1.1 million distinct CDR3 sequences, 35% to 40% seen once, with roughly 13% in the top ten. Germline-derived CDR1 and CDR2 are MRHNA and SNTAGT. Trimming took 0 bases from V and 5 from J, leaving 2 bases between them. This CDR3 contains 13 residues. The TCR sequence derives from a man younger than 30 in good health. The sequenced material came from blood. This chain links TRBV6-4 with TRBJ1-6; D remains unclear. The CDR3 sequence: CASSDSDNSPLHF. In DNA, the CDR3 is TGTGCCAGCAGTGACTCGGATAATTCACCCCTCCACTTT.